This T cell receptor beta chain was captured in a study of OX40 agonist ivuxolimab in advanced cancers. Using immunoSEQ multiplex PCR, the repertoire was profiled, and TCRdb retains in-frame clones only, with some absent. This table holds fewer than 50,000 clones, around 90% found once. This clone was counted a few times. J was trimmed by 4 bases and V by 6 bases; bases with no gene match: 6. CDR3 length: 15 residues. CDR1 MNHEY and CDR2 SVGAGI come from the germline V gene. Sequenced material: CD4+ or CD8+ T cells sorted from blood, taken in a trial of the OX40 agonist ivuxolimab. The sequence was collected from an adult with an advanced solid tumor such as melanoma, head and neck, liver or kidney cancer. The V call is TRBV6-5, the J call TRBJ2-3; 11 nucleotides match TRBD1. CDR3 in amino acids: CASRRTGGRADTQYF. Written as DNA, the CDR3 is TGTGCCAGCAGACGGACAGGGGGCAGGGCAGATACGCAGTATTTT.